Each of the 8 T cell receptor beta chains below was sequenced from the same sample in a study of control samples from healthy donors and cancer patients. Measured with immunoSEQ multiplex PCR; TCRdb has only the in-frame clones, and not every one. Altogether 95,000 to 150,000 clones are present, roughly nine tenths being singletons, with the ten largest covering approximately 8%. The sample taken for sequencing was blood. Receptor source: a woman younger than 30 in good health.

The chain combines TRBV28 with TRBJ1-1; no firm D call. The CDR3 covers 13 residues. Trimming pared 8 bases from V and 4 bases from J, leaving 14 bases between. Germline values: CDR1 MDHEN, CDR2 SYDVKM. The CDR3 sequence is CASRDSGVTEAFF. The DNA of the CDR3 is TGTGCCAGCCGGGATTCTGGGGTCACTGAAGCTTTCTTT.

The CDR3 coding sequence is TGTGCCAGTAGTAAACGCGAGAGGGCCAACCGAATTTATAGCAATCAGCCCCAGCATTTT. It translates to CASSKRERANRIYSNQPQHF. The J gene is TRBJ1-5, the V gene TRBV19; D is uncertain. Deletions cut 4 bases from V and 0 bases from J, with 25 bases between. The CDR3 is 20 amino acids. Germline CDR1 is LNHDA and CDR2 is SQIVND (reference sequence).

J is TRBJ1-5 and V is TRBV18; maybe TRBD1 (5 bases). The CDR3 is made up of 19 amino acids. Germline V CDR1 and CDR2: KGHSH, LQKENI. V was clipped by 4 bases and J by 3 bases, with 25 bases between them. CDR3 region: CASSLEPQGPLGINQPQHF. Written as DNA, the CDR3 is TGTGCCAGCTCACTTGAACCCCAGGGCCCGCTGGGGATCAATCAGCCCCAGCATTTT.

This clone has only one observation. This rearrangement joins TRBV6-6 to TRBJ2-2; 7 positions match TRBD1. Per germline, CDR1 MNHNY and CDR2 SVGAGI (reference sequence). The ends lost 0 bases at V and 2 bases at J; junction bases unmatched: 3. This CDR3 is 16 amino acids long. This CDR3 reads CASSYSGQLNTGELFF. Written as DNA, the CDR3 is TGTGCCAGCAGTTACTCGGGACAGCTTAACACCGGGGAGCTGTTTTTT.

This chain links TRBV7-6 with TRBJ1-2; TRBD1 agrees at 10 bases. Germline assignment: CDR1 SGHVS and CDR2 FNYEAQ. With 2 bases clipped from V and 8 bases from J, the junction kept 8 bases outside the gene matches. The CDR3 extends over 15 amino acids. In DNA form, the CDR3 reads TGTGCCAGCAGCTTATCGGTGGGGACAGGGGCCGGCTACACCTTC. This encodes CASSLSVGTGAGYTF. The full variable domain, rest sourced from reference TRBV7-6 and TRBJ1-2, is GAGVSQSPRYKVTKRGQDVALRCDPISGHVSLYWYRQALGQGPEFLTYFNYEAQQDKSGLPNDRFSAERPEGSISTLTIQRTEQRDSAMYRCASSLSVGTGAGYTFGSGTRLTVV.

V is TRBV19 and J is TRBJ2-5, with TRBD2 identical over 11 bases. CDR1 LNHDA and CDR2 SQIVND come from the germline V gene (reference sequence). The CDR3 has 16 residues. V lost 5 bases to trimming and J lost 3 bases; unmatched junction nucleotides: 8. CDR3 amino acids: CASSRGTGLAEETQYF. CDR3 DNA: TGTGCCAGTAGTCGCGGAACGGGACTAGCGGAAGAGACCCAGTACTTC. The whole variable domain, remainder taken from reference TRBV19 and TRBJ2-5, is DGGITQSPKYLFRKEGQNVTLSCEQNLNHDAMYWYRQDPGQGLRLIYYSQIVNDFQKGDIAEGYSVSREKKESFPLTVTSAQKNPTAFYLCASSRGTGLAEETQYFGPGTRLLVL.

CDR3 bases: TGTGCCAGTCTAACCCGGGACAGGTGGTCTGGGGCCAACGTCCTGACTTTC. It is translated as CASLTRDRWSGANVLTF. The rearrangement uses TRBV2 and TRBJ2-6; 8 bases line up with TRBD1. Germline assignment: CDR1 SNHLY and CDR2 FYNNEI. Trimming took 9 bases from V and 1 from J; bases not matched to a gene: 11. This CDR3 has 17 amino acids.

V gene TRBV14 combines with J gene TRBJ1-2; D uncertain. V was clipped by 0 bases and J by 5 bases, with 10 bases between them. Germline CDR1 is SGHDN and CDR2 is FVKESK. CDR3 length: 14 residues. CDR3 in DNA: TGTGCCAGCAGCCAAGAAAGGCAGACTTATGGCTACACCTTC. Amino acids: CASSQERQTYGYTF.